Below, 8 T cell receptor beta chains from the same sample are listed, as sequenced in a study of blood T cell repertoires in COVID-19. This table comes from immunoSEQ multiplex PCR, and its TCRdb copy is limited to in-frame clones, with some not included. The sample has 110,000 to 150,000 clones, under 85% seen once. The sample comprised peripheral blood. These receptor sequences come from a human donor in a cohort sampled during active COVID-19.

J is TRBJ2-5 and V is TRBV15; 8 bases line up with TRBD2. V was pared by 0 bases and J by 3 bases, with 6 bases of the junction left unmatched. Germline V gene data show CDR1 as LNHNV and CDR2 as YYDKDF (reference sequence). This CDR3 is 16 amino acids long. In DNA, the CDR3 is TGTGCCACCAGCAGAGATACGGGACTAGTAAAAGAGACCCAGTACTTC. Its translation: CATSRDTGLVKETQYF.

In this sample, this clone turned up a few times. The CDR3 sequence is CASSPERGVEQYF. The CDR3 DNA reads as TGTGCCAGCAGCCCAGAGCGGGGGGTCGAGCAGTACTTC. The gene calls are TRBV4-2 and TRBJ2-7; TRBD2 matches 9 bases. The CDR3 has 13 amino acids. After removal of 4 bases from V and 6 bases from J, the junction contained 4 bases not matched to a gene. Germline V gene sequence: CDR1 LGHNA, CDR2 YNFKEQ.

The V call is TRBV6-5, the J call TRBJ1-2, with 7 bases that match TRBD1. The germline gives CDR1 MNHEY, CDR2 SVGAGI. V dropped 4 bases and J dropped 2; count of bases not matched to a gene: 4. The CDR3 length is 14 residues. The CDR3 region is CASSSLQGNYGYTF. The CDR3 DNA reads TGTGCCAGCAGTTCTCTACAGGGGAACTATGGCTACACCTTC.

The chain employs TRBV19 and TRBJ2-3, with D unresolved. The ends were cut back, 3 bases at V and 7 bases at J, with 11 bases in the middle. Looked up from germline, CDR1 is LNHDA and CDR2 is SQIVND (reference sequence). The CDR3 has 13 amino acids. The CDR3 loop reads CASSISRINTQYF. In DNA form, the CDR3 reads TGTGCCAGTAGTATTAGCCGAATTAATACGCAGTATTTT.

The gene calls are TRBV29-1 and TRBJ1-2; 7 bases are a match to TRBD1. The CDR3 runs to 15 residues. The germline CDR1 and CDR2 sequences are SQVTM and ANQGSEA. V gave up 1 base and J gave up 5 bases; unmatched junction bases: 10. CDR3 bases: TGCAGCGTTGAAGGGGACAGCTATTACGCATATGGCTACACCTTC. Its protein product is CSVEGDSYYAYGYTF.

The chain has TRBV18 and TRBJ2-3, with D perhaps matching TRBD2 (6 bases). V lost 1 base to trimming and J lost 3 bases, with 14 bases between them. This CDR3 has 16 residues. Germline CDR1 and CDR2: KGHSH and LQKENI. DNA for the CDR3: TGTGCCAGCTCACCACTCCCGGGCCGGGGGACAGATACGCAGTATTTT. This gives the protein CASSPLPGRGTDTQYF.

The chain employs TRBV5-1 and TRBJ1-2, with TRBD1 as a possible D gene (5 bases). V dropped 0 bases and J dropped 0 bases, with 12 bases sitting between them. The CDR3 is made up of 16 amino acids. The V gene's germline CDR1 is SGHRS and CDR2 YFSETQ. CDR3 nucleotides: TGCGCCAGCAGCTTGGATTCCAGGGCTTCTAACTATGGCTACACCTTC. Translated, it gives CASSLDSRASNYGYTF.

The chain links TRBV27 to TRBJ1-5; no reliable D call. This CDR3 comprises 14 residues. Germline values: CDR1 MNHEY, CDR2 SMNVEV (reference sequence). V lost 4 bases and J 5 bases, leaving 12 bases between the germline ends. The CDR3 sequence is CASSSKGGHQPQHF. The CDR3 DNA sequence: TGTGCCAGCAGTTCGAAGGGAGGCCATCAGCCCCAGCATTTT.